One and the same sample provided the 2 T cell receptor beta chains below, sequenced in a study of shared clonotypes between healthy human individuals. Profiling relied on immunoSEQ multiplex PCR, and the TCRdb table lists in-frame clones only, not all of them. The sample contains some 2,000,000 clones, around 95% of which appear only once. The source material was naive CD4+ T cells sorted from blood. Described subset: CD45RA+ positively selected. These receptors were taken from a man aged 18 to 29 in good health.

The chain has TRBV7-2 and TRBJ1-2; D unresolved. V lost 1 base to trimming and J lost 3 bases, with 15 bases between them. The CDR3 runs 16 residues. Germline V gene data show CDR1 as SGHTA and CDR2 as FQGNSA. The CDR3 nucleotides read TGTGCCAGCAGCTTAGGCCCTCAAGAGGGTTACTATGGCTACACCTTC. It yields the protein CASSLGPQEGYYGYTF.

The gene calls are TRBV6-5 and TRBJ2-7, with a tentative D call TRBD1 (7 bases). The CDR3 is 13 residues long. V lost 5 bases to trimming and J lost 6 bases, with 14 bases between them. Germline lookup yields CDR1 MNHEY and CDR2 SVGAGI. This CDR3 is CASSAGQRTEQYF. Written as DNA, the CDR3 is TGTGCCAGCAGTGCGGGACAGAGAACCGAGCAGTACTTC.